This T cell receptor (beta chain) comes out of a study of T-cell memory formation after mild COVID-19. Study-wide results and caveats: The second-wave clones peaking on day 37 were not confirmed as SARS-CoV-2-specific. Researchers report contracting CD4+ clones mostly in CM and EM, with CD8+ clones in EMRA. Among clones contracting day 15 to 85, CD4/CD8 was balanced, whereas later expanders leaned CD4+.

Trimming cost V 7 bases and J 1 base, with 10 bases left between them. The CDR3 is 12 residues long. Looked up from germline, CDR1 is SQVTM and CDR2 is ANQGSEA. Concerning this clonotype itself: Antigen specificity is unknown.

One entry per CDR3 protein results from TCRdb running MiXCR on the 5' RACE reads. The sample lists about 150,000 distinct CDR3 sequences, 13% occurring once. This rearrangement joins TRBV29-1 to TRBJ1-1; possibly TRBD1 for D (5 bases). The receptor was derived from a man aged 18 to 30 who had mild COVID-19 (a few samples of this study predate the infection). Cell type and time point are not known. Specimen: PBMCs or a T cell subset sorted from them (not recorded which). The CDR3 spells CSGGRQNTEAFF. Here the CDR3 DNA reads TGCAGCGGGGGACGGCAGAACACTGAAGCTTTCTTT.